This T cell receptor beta chain appears in the sequencing data of a study of cytomegalovirus exposure and HLA in healthy donors. Overall study results and limits: The investigators catalogued 150 to 200 TCR beta chains as cytomegalovirus-associated.

The CDR3 is made up of 14 amino acids. The V and J ends lost 4 bases and 6 bases respectively, with 14 bases between them. From germline, CDR1 is MGHDK and CDR2 SYGVNS. The PCR had 60 Vbeta and 13 Jbeta primers. Method: immunoSEQ multiplex PCR; TCRdb's copy keeps in-frame clones and lacks some. The sample shows 90,000 to 110,000 clones, roughly 80% of them seen only once. As to this clone: The antigen is unknown.

The clonotype originates from a man aged 30 to 45 in good health and CMV-seropositive. Sequencing used PBMCs. The V and J genes are TRBV25-1 and TRBJ2-3; weak D call: TRBD1 (6 bases). CDR3 region: CASSGRTVGDTQYF. The CDR3 DNA reads TGTGCCAGCAGTGGAAGGACAGTAGGGGATACGCAGTATTTT.